This T cell receptor beta chain derives from a study of cytomegalovirus exposure and HLA in healthy donors. Researchers ran the PCR with 60 Vbeta and 13 Jbeta primers. The assay was immunoSEQ multiplex PCR, and TCRdb's table has in-frame clones only and misses some. This sample has under 150,000 clones, with about three quarters found just once. The CDR3 totals 13 residues. Germline-derived CDR1 and CDR2 are MDHEN and SYDVKM. V gave up 2 bases and J gave up 8 bases, with 12 bases separating them. This clonotype was obtained from an older woman in good health and CMV-seropositive. The rearrangement uses TRBV28 and TRBJ1-2; D is ambiguous. The sample was PBMCs. This CDR3 reads CASSLPGRYGYTF. The DNA of the CDR3 is TGTGCCAGCAGTTTACCCGGGAGGTACGGCTACACCTTC.